The sequence of this TCR beta chain was determined in a study of cytomegalovirus exposure and HLA in healthy donors. Study-level information: Tens of millions of unique TCRs, all from HLA-typed donors, were included in an early release of the data. The Caucasian-associated ancestry cluster held more than 80% of a few hundred genotyped donors.

PCR involved 60 Vbeta and 13 Jbeta primers. Assay: immunoSEQ multiplex PCR; the TCRdb copy retains only in-frame clones and omits some. This listing includes 75,000 to 95,000 clones. Trimming removed 9 bases from V and 3 bases from J; junction bases left unmatched: 5. Germline lookup yields CDR1 MNHNS and CDR2 SASEGT. CDR3 length equals 13 residues. J is TRBJ2-7 and V is TRBV6-1; 10 bases are shared with TRBD1. Specimen: PBMCs. The sequence derives from a girl between 5 and 17 years old in good health and CMV-seropositive. In DNA form, the CDR3 reads TGTGCCAGTCCGGGACAGGGGTTCTACGAGCAGTACTTC. It yields the protein CASPGQGFYEQYF.